This T cell receptor (beta chain) emerged from a study of T-cell memory formation after mild COVID-19. Researchers used 5'RACE with constant-segment primers to make TCR alpha and TCR beta cDNA libraries that carry sample barcodes and UMIs. MiXCR was run by TCRdb on the 5' RACE reads, yielding one entry per CDR3 protein. Seen here are 150,000 to 200,000 distinct CDR3 sequences, 11% observed once, and the top ten hold roughly 3.8%. The sample consisted of PBMCs or a T cell subset sorted from them (not recorded which). The sequence derives from a man aged 18 to 29 who had mild COVID-19 (a few samples of this study predate the infection). Cell type and time point are not known.

The CDR3 is CASSVWLHTEAFF. The CDR3 coding sequence is TGTGCCAGCAGCGTATGGTTACACACTGAAGCTTTCTTT. The chain couples TRBV9 to TRBJ1-1; the D is unclear. The V and J ends lost 1 base and 3 bases respectively, with 7 bases between them. Germline V gives CDR1 SGDLS, CDR2 YYNGEE. The length of the CDR3 is 13 residues. The variable domain in full, with the rest retrieved from reference TRBV9 and TRBJ1-1, is DSGVTQTPKHLITATGQRVTLRCSPRSGDLSVYWYQQSLDQGLQFLIQYYNGEERAKGNILERFSAQQFPDLHSELNLSSLELGDSALYFCASSVWLHTEAFFGQGTRLTVV.